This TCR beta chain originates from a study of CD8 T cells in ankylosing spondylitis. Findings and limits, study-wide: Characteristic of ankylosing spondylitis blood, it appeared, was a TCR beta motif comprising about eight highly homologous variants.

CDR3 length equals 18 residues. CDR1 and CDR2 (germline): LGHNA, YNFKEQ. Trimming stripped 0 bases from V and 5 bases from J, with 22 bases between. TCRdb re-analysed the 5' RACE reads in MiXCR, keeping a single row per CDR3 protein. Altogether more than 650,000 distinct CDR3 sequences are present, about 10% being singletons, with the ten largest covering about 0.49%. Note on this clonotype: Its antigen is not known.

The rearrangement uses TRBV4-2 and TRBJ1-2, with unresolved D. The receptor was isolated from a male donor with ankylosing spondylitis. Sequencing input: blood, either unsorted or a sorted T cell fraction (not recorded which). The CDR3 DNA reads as TGTGCCAGCAGCCAAGATGTTTCGATTGTTCTAAAATTATATGGCTACACCTTC. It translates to CASSQDVSIVLKLYGYTF.